These 25 T cell receptor beta chains originate from one sample sequenced in a study of T cells in Graves' hyperthyroidism and ophthalmopathy. The CDR3 regions of TCR beta were amplified from RNA transcripts. The HTBI primer set was used in a first-round RT-PCR of the TCR CDR3. TCRdb reprocessed the multiplex PCR reads with MiXCR, giving one entry per CDR3 protein. The table includes 600,000 or so distinct CDR3 sequences, about 14% detected once. The sample comprised blood. The source of these receptors is a woman aged 45-65 years with Graves' ophthalmopathy.

The chain has TRBV7-8 and TRBJ1-5, with D maybe TRBD1 (5 bases). CDR3 length equals 13 residues. From germline, CDR1 is SGHVS and CDR2 FQNEAQ. V lost 4 bases, J lost 6 bases, and 10 bases lay in between. The CDR3 reads CASSWDLSQPQHF. As DNA, the CDR3 is TGTGCCAGCAGCTGGGACTTATCTCAGCCCCAGCATTTT.

This clonotype turned up a few times. The V gene is TRBV28, the J gene TRBJ2-5; TRBD1 matches 7 bases. Germline trimming cut 3 bases from V and 1 base from J; bases unmatched to any gene: 5. This CDR3 is 15 amino acids long. Germline-derived CDR1 and CDR2 are MDHEN and SYDVKM. This CDR3 is CASSLDSGGQETQYF. The CDR3 region has the DNA TGTGCCAGCAGTTTGGACTCAGGGGGCCAAGAGACCCAGTACTTC.

On this clonotype: At one end the junction does not follow the germline gene, possibly because of a read error. CDR3 in DNA: TGTGCCATCAGTGAGTCGGGCCCCGGCAATGGCTGCACCTTC. It translates to CAISESGPGNGCTF. The V call is TRBV10-3, the J call TRBJ1-2, with unresolved D. Germline V gene lookup returns CDR1 ENHRY and CDR2 SYGVKD. CDR3 size: 14 residues.

This clonotype was recorded many times. J is TRBJ2-2 and V is TRBV18, with TRBD2 identical over 7 bases. The junction had 6 bases not matched to a gene; V was cut back by 3 bases and J by 5 bases. The CDR3 is 15 residues long. Germline lookup yields CDR1 KGHSH and CDR2 LQKENI. Written as DNA, the CDR3 is TGTGCCAGCTCACCTGACGGGAGGAGTACCGGGGAGCTGTTTTTT. Translation: CASSPDGRSTGELFF.

This clonotype appeared many times. The chain employs TRBV29-1 and TRBJ2-1; 14 positions agree with TRBD2. The CDR3 is 14 amino acids. Germline V gene lookup returns CDR1 SQVTM and CDR2 ANQGSEA. With V trimmed by 7 bases and J by 4 bases, 3 bases remained unmatched. The CDR3 protein is CSAGTSGSYNEQFF. CDR3 nucleotides: TGCAGCGCTGGGACTAGCGGGAGTTACAATGAGCAGTTCTTC.

Remarks on this clonotype: At one of its ends the junction is not consistent with the germline gene, which may arise from a read error. The chain joins TRBV7-9 to TRBJ2-1, with 8 bases that match TRBD1. The CDR3 is 15 amino acids. Germline assignment: CDR1 SEHNR and CDR2 FQNEAQ (reference sequence). CDR3 loop: CVSSGQDRAGNEQFF. The DNA of the CDR3 is TGTGTCAGCAGCGGGCAGGACAGGGCCGGCAATGAGCAGTTCTTC. Full variable domain (missing parts from reference TRBV7-9 and TRBJ2-1): DTGVSQNPRHKITKRGQNVTFRCDPISEHNRLYWYRQTLGQGPEFLTYFQNEAQLEKSRLLSDRFSAERPKGSFSTLEIQRTEQGDSAMYLCVSSGQDRAGNEQFFGPGTRLTVL.

This clonotype was counted between two and nine times. The chain's CDR3 is CASSPSPGQGFYGYTF. The CDR3 coding sequence is TGTGCCAGCAGCCCCTCACCGGGACAGGGTTTCTATGGCTACACCTTC. The chain couples TRBV5-6 to TRBJ1-2; 9 bases fit TRBD1. From germline, CDR1 is SGHDT and CDR2 YYEEEE. V dropped 4 bases and J dropped 4; count of bases not matched to a gene: 11. The CDR3 runs 16 residues.

This clonotype was counted between two and nine times. The chain recombines TRBV4-2 with TRBJ2-7; D is ambiguous. Trimming left V 0 bases short and J 0 bases short, with 6 bases between. The germline V gene encodes CDR1 LGHNA and CDR2 YNFKEQ. The CDR3 has 14 amino acids. CDR3 region: CASSQEMSSYEQYF. CDR3 coding DNA: TGTGCCAGCAGCCAAGAGATGAGCTCCTACGAGCAGTACTTC.

There are many counts of this clonotype. The chain is built from TRBV3-1 and TRBJ2-6; D gene ambiguous. V was pared by 5 bases and J by 2 bases, with 4 bases between. CDR3 length equals 13 residues. Per germline, CDR1 LGHDT and CDR2 YNNKEL (reference sequence). The CDR3 coding sequence is TGTGCCAGCAGCTTCACTGGGGCCAACGTCCTGACTTTC. Its protein product is CASSFTGANVLTF.

There are many counts of this clonotype. The chain couples TRBV7-2 to TRBJ2-3; 10 bases align to TRBD2. The CDR3 loop spans 16 amino acids. Germline trimming cut 5 bases from V and 1 base from J; bases unmatched to any gene: 6. Germline CDR1 SGHTA, CDR2 FQGNSA. The CDR3 reads CASSPTGTSGTDTQYF. The CDR3 DNA reads TGTGCCAGCAGCCCTACCGGGACTAGCGGCACAGATACGCAGTATTTT.

The sample holds many counts of this clonotype. The chain recombines TRBV12-5 with TRBJ2-1; D unclear. CDR3 length equals 16 residues. Trimming shortened V by 1 base and J by 7 bases, and 17 bases separated the two germline ends. Germline lookup yields CDR1 LGHNT and CDR2 FRNRAP. CDR3 sequence: CASGLEVSVLLNEQFF. In DNA form, the CDR3 reads TGTGCTAGTGGTTTGGAGGTCTCGGTCCTCCTGAATGAGCAGTTCTTC.

This clonotype was counted between two and nine times. This rearrangement joins TRBV27 to TRBJ2-1; 10 bases map to TRBD2. V lost 8 bases to trimming and J lost 9 bases; unmatched junction nucleotides: 7. CDR1 and CDR2 (germline): MNHEY, SMNVEV (reference sequence). The CDR3 covers 13 residues. The DNA for the CDR3 is TGTGCCAGCCGGACTAGCGGAGTGGGTGAGCAGTTCTTC. Its protein is CASRTSGVGEQFF.

Many counts were recorded for this clonotype. The genes are TRBV24-1 and TRBJ2-2; tentatively, D is TRBD1 (5 bases). Germline CDR1 KGHDR, CDR2 SFDVKD. Trimming removed 5 bases at V and 7 bases at J, with 13 bases between. There are 14 residues in the CDR3. CDR3 residues: CATSGQLLDGELFF. As DNA, the CDR3 is TGTGCCACCAGTGGACAGCTACTTGACGGGGAGCTGTTTTTT.

There are many counts of this clonotype. This rearrangement joins TRBV10-3 to TRBJ2-1; 7 positions agree with TRBD2. CDR1 is ENHRY, CDR2 SYGVKD, per germline. CDR3 length: 13 residues. With V trimmed by 6 bases and J by 4 bases, 3 bases remained unmatched. The CDR3 DNA is TGTGCCATCAGCATGGGACTATACAATGAGCAGTTCTTC. Encoded protein: CAISMGLYNEQFF.

The chain carries TRBV7-6 and TRBJ2-2; 7 positions match TRBD1. Trimming at V came to 7 bases and at J to 3 bases, leaving 8 bases not matched to a gene. This CDR3 is built from 15 residues. Germline-derived CDR1 and CDR2 are SGHVS and FNYEAQ. The CDR3 DNA sequence: TGTGCCAGCAACGAGGGGGCAAGAGACACCGGGGAGCTGTTTTTT. It specifies CASNEGARDTGELFF.

This clonotype was seen a handful of times. The chain couples TRBV7-2 to TRBJ2-1, with TRBD2 identical over 10 bases. The CDR3 has 18 amino acids. V dropped 1 base and J dropped 6; count of bases not matched to a gene: 12. The germline V gene has CDR1 SGHTA and CDR2 FQGNSA. DNA of the CDR3: TGTGCCAGCAGCTTAGGTACGGCTAGCGGGAGTGGTGGCAATGAGCAGTTCTTC. It yields the protein CASSLGTASGSGGNEQFF.

The J gene is TRBJ1-6, the V gene TRBV6-5, with 9 bases lining up with TRBD1. Germline V gene lookup returns CDR1 MNHEY and CDR2 SVGAGI. Losses at the gene ends were 0 bases for V and 6 bases for J; bases not matched to a gene: 3. This CDR3 is 16 amino acids long. This CDR3 reads CASSYSKQGANSPLHF. As DNA, the CDR3 is TGTGCCAGCAGTTACTCGAAACAGGGGGCTAATTCACCCCTCCACTTT.

This clonotype has a count of ten or more. This chain links TRBV4-3 with TRBJ1-1; 9 bases line up with TRBD1. The V and J ends lost 2 bases and 8 bases, in that order; junction bases with no gene match: 6. The CDR3 has 14 residues. Germline V lookup: CDR1 LGHNA, CDR2 YSLEER. This chain's CDR3 is CASSQTGQGTEAFF. The DNA of the CDR3 is TGCGCCAGCAGCCAAACCGGACAGGGGACAGAAGCTTTCTTT.

The table lists this clonotype with a few counts. This chain uses TRBV10-3 with TRBJ2-3; TRBD1 matches 8 bases. Germline V gene lookup returns CDR1 ENHRY and CDR2 SYGVKD. Losses at the gene ends were 10 bases for V and 3 bases for J; bases not matched to a gene: 15. The CDR3 consists of 16 residues. The CDR3 loop reads CATRFSRTGFTDTQYF. The DNA for the CDR3 is TGTGCCACCCGGTTCTCTAGGACAGGGTTTACAGATACGCAGTATTTT.

This clonotype has a handful of counts. The chain uses TRBV25-1 and TRBJ1-1; TRBD1 aligns across 7 bases. V trimming: 7 bases; J trimming: 11 bases; junction bases outside the gene matches: 10. CDR1 MGHDK and CDR2 SYGVNS come from the germline V gene. The CDR3 is made up of 12 amino acids. The CDR3 DNA reads as TGTGCCAGCATAGAGGCTAGGGGGCGGGCTTTCTTT. It encodes CASIEARGRAFF.

This clonotype occurred many times. This sequence joins TRBV11-2 and TRBJ2-2; 8 bases agree with TRBD1. Germline CDR1 reads SGHAT; CDR2 reads FQNNGV. J was trimmed by 7 bases and V by 4 bases; bases with no gene match: 5. This CDR3 has 14 residues. The CDR3 sequence: CASSSGQGVGELFF. The CDR3 DNA follows: TGTGCCAGCAGCTCCGGACAGGGAGTCGGGGAGCTGTTTTTT.

The table lists this clonotype with a few counts. The rearrangement joins TRBV7-2 to TRBJ2-5, with TRBD2 matching over 9 bases. The CDR3 runs 16 residues. Looked up from germline, CDR1 is SGHTA and CDR2 is FQGNSA. V lost 1 base to trimming and J lost 5 bases; unmatched junction nucleotides: 8. The DNA for the CDR3 is TGTGCCAGCAGCTTAGGGATAGCGGGAGTTCGGGAGACCCAGTACTTC. Amino acids: CASSLGIAGVRETQYF.

This clonotype occurred many times. The chain couples TRBV24-1 to TRBJ2-3; a weak D match, TRBD1 (6 bases). The CDR3 runs 18 residues. The V gene's germline CDR1 is KGHDR and CDR2 SFDVKD. Trimming took off 0 bases at V and 0 bases at J, with 15 bases between the two ends. CDR3 in DNA: TGTGCCACCAGTGATTTGCCCGATGGGGGCTCTAGCACAGATACGCAGTATTTT. It encodes CATSDLPDGGSSTDTQYF.

The V gene is TRBV10-3, the J gene TRBJ2-1; 10 bases align to TRBD2. The CDR3 has 14 residues. The germline V gene has CDR1 ENHRY and CDR2 SYGVKD. Losses at the gene ends were 0 bases for V and 10 bases for J; bases not matched to a gene: 3. CDR3 in DNA: TGTGCCATCAGTGAGTCCCTAGCGGGAGCCGAGCAGTTCTTC. It is translated as CAISESLAGAEQFF.

V and J are TRBV6-1 and TRBJ1-5, with TRBD1 as a possible D gene (5 bases). The CDR3 length is 17 residues. Germline V lookup: CDR1 MNHNS, CDR2 SASEGT. Between the trimmed V and J ends, which lost 5 bases and 6 bases, there was a span of 23 bases. CDR3 loop: CASSRSPIGTRGQPQHF. DNA of the CDR3: TGTGCCAGCAGTCGTTCGCCCATCGGGACCCGGGGTCAGCCCCAGCATTTT.